Following are 5 T cell receptor beta chains from one sample sequenced in a study of CD8+CD57+ T cells in acquired aplastic anemia. Genomic DNA acted as the template from which TCR beta VDJ combination and CDR3 sequence profiling were carried out. TCRdb reprocessed the reads with MiXCR, giving one entry per CDR3 protein. The profile covers a few hundred thousand distinct CDR3 sequences, with roughly 82% appearing a single time and less than 50% taken by the ten largest. It was patients with CD8+CD57+ cell expansion by flow cytometry who were chosen for sequencing. The specimen sequenced was sorted CD4+, CD8+, or CD8+CD57+ T cells (not recorded which) from PBMCs. These receptors came from a human donor with aplastic anemia.

The genes are TRBV7-8 and TRBJ2-7; possibly TRBD2 for D (6 bases). The V and J ends lost 0 bases and 4 bases respectively, with 22 bases between them. Germline-derived CDR1 and CDR2 are SGHVS and FQNEAQ. The CDR3 spans 18 residues. The CDR3 sequence is CASSLAGGGTAHYYEQYV. CDR3 bases: TGTGCCAGCAGCTTAGCGGGAGGCGGCACAGCGCATTATTACGAGCAGTACGTC.

The rearrangement links TRBV2 to TRBJ2-1; 10 bases are shared with TRBD2. Germline loops: CDR1 SNHLY, CDR2 FYNNEI. V was clipped by 6 bases and J by 7 bases; unmatched bases: 9. This CDR3 has 15 amino acids. The CDR3 spells CASRVTGLASNEQFF. The CDR3 DNA reads as TGTGCCAGCAGGGTTACGGGACTAGCGTCGAATGAGCAGTTCTTC.

About this clonotype itself: Since the CDR3 does not end with the conserved phenylalanine or tryptophan, this likely comes from a read error. The chain recombines TRBV7-6 with TRBJ2-3; D ambiguous. Trimming shortened V by 0 bases and J by 9 bases, and 7 bases separated the two germline ends. Looked up from germline, CDR1 is SGHVS and CDR2 is FNYEAQ. The CDR3 extends over 12 amino acids. CDR3 residues: CASSLAHGTQYT. DNA of the CDR3: TGTGCCAGCAGCTTAGCCCACGGGACGCAGTATACT.

In regard to this clonotype: As the CDR3 is not closed by the conserved phenylalanine or tryptophan, this likely results from a read error. Because the CDR3's place on the DNA is in doubt, the DNA is left out and the CDR3 is given as listed by TCRdb. The chain employs TRBV2 and TRBJ2-1; no check of the table's D call, TRBD1, against the DNA was made. CDR1 and CDR2 (germline): SNHLY, FYNNEI. The CDR3 comprises 13 residues, both ends counted. The CDR3 spells CASSDGGIHEQTL.

J is TRBJ1-5 and V is TRBV19, with D possibly TRBD1 on 6 matching bases. CDR1 is LNHDA, CDR2 SQIVND, per germline (reference sequence). With 5 bases removed from V and 0 bases from J, the gap between germline ends came to 11 bases. The CDR3 length is 15 residues. CDR3 protein: CASSQRTDSNQPQHF. The CDR3 nucleotides are TGTGCCAGTAGTCAACGGACAGATAGCAATCAGCCCCAGCATTTT.